The T cell receptor (beta chain) under discussion was sequenced for a study of T cell responses to AZD1222 COVID-19 vaccine. Clones were read by immunoSEQ multiplex PCR, and TCRdb kept only the in-frame ones, dropping some. The sample records 150,000 to 200,000 clones, 80% to 95% being singletons. The CDR3 covers 17 residues. The V and J ends lost 2 bases and 0 bases, in that order; junction bases with no gene match: 9. CDR1 is KGHSH and CDR2 is LQKENI in the germline V gene. V is TRBV18 and J is TRBJ1-1; 7 bases match TRBD1. The receptor comes from an adult who received the AZD1222 COVID-19 vaccine. The sample here was peripheral blood, taken 28 days after the second AZD1222 dose. The DNA of the CDR3 is TGTGCCAGCTCACCAGGAGAGACAGGGTGGCTGAACACTGAAGCTTTCTTT. Amino acid sequence: CASSPGETGWLNTEAFF.